This is a list of T cell receptor beta chains from one sample in a study of brain T cells in children with intractable seizures. Only in-frame clones appear in the TCRdb table, and some are missing; sequencing was by immunoSEQ multiplex PCR. The sample includes fewer than 80,000 clones, more than 95% of them seen just once. The sequencing here drew on peripheral blood, taken at surgery. The receptors shown here come from a boy less than two years old with focal cortical dysplasia and intractable seizures. CDR3s include the opening cysteine and the closing phenylalanine or tryptophan. D genes are given only for firm matches. Clone size, where shown, is once, few, many, or a class for clones that have expanded.

J	size	D	V	CDR3	DNA
TRBJ2-7	.	TRBD2	TRBV13	CASSGGLAGNEQYF	TGTGCCAGCAGCGGAGGACTAGCGGGGAACGAGCAGTACTTC
TRBJ2-3	.	.	TRBV9	CASSASGGGTDTQYF	TGTGCCAGCAGCGCATCTGGCGGGGGCACAGATACGCAGTATTTT
TRBJ1-2	once	.	TRBV7-2	CASSGSFIGNYGYTF	TGTGCCAGCAGCGGGTCTTTCATAGGGAACTATGGCTACACCTTC
TRBJ1-2	.	.	TRBV7-2	CASSPTVNYGYTF	TGTGCCAGCAGCCCCACCGTTAACTATGGCTACACCTTC
TRBJ2-3	.	.	TRBV14	CASSQAGQGIHGGSF	TGTGCCAGCAGCCAAGCGGGGCAGGGGATCCACGGCGGGAGTTTT
TRBJ2-7	.	.	TRBV18	CASSPTVRAYEQYF	TGTGCCAGCTCGCCAACAGTCCGGGCCTACGAGCAGTACTTC
TRBJ2-1	.	TRBD2	TRBV6-5	CASSYPPGGGANEQFF	TGTGCCAGCAGTTACCCCCCCGGCGGGGGGGCGAATGAGCAGTTCTTC
TRBJ1-2	.	TRBD1	TRBV4-1	CASSQGRGGTGGGYTF	TGCGCCAGCAGCCAAGGGCGGGGCGGGACAGGGGGCGGCTACACCTTC
TRBJ2-3	.	TRBD2	TRBV7-3	CASSPTSGQGDTQYF	TGTGCCAGCAGTCCTACTAGCGGTCAAGGGGATACGCAGTATTTT
TRBJ2-2	.	TRBD1	TRBV7-9	CASSKGQRTWNTGELFF	TGTGCCAGCAGTAAGGGACAGCGGACCTGGAACACCGGGGAGCTGTTTTTT
TRBJ2-5	once	.	TRBV5-4	CASSLIQETQYF	TGTGCCAGCAGCTTAATACAAGAGACCCAGTACTTC
TRBJ2-1	.	TRBD2	TRBV7-9	CASSDGLASYNEQFF	TGTGCCAGCAGCGACGGACTAGCATCCTACAATGAGCAGTTCTTC
TRBJ1-1	.	.	TRBV25-1	CASSEYFQANTEAFF	TGTGCCAGCAGTGAATATTTCCAAGCTAACACTGAAGCTTTCTTT
TRBJ2-2	.	.	TRBV6-4	CASSEGDTGELFF	TGTGCCAGCAGTGAAGGGGACACCGGGGAGCTGTTTTTT
TRBJ2-1	.	TRBD2	TRBV27	CASSLWLAANEQFF	TGTGCCAGCAGTTTATGGCTAGCGGCTAATGAGCAGTTCTTC
TRBJ2-7	.	.	TRBV28	CASSPAPLGYEQYF	TGTGCCAGCAGCCCCGCCCCACTAGGCTACGAGCAGTACTTC
TRBJ2-5	once	.	TRBV2	CASRRGDRSQETQYF	TGTGCCAGCAGACGCGGGGACCGAAGCCAAGAGACCCAGTACTTC
TRBJ1-4	.	.	TRBV11-2	CASSLVQAAGKVFF	TGTGCCAGCAGCTTAGTTCAGGCCGCCGGAAAGGTGTTTTTT
TRBJ1-4	.	.	TRBV6-2/TRBV6-3	CASSRQAEKLFF	TGTGCCAGCAGCCGACAAGCGGAAAAACTGTTTTTT
TRBJ2-5	.	TRBD1	TRBV11-2	CASSNGQGGIETQYF	TGTGCCAGCAGCAACGGACAGGGGGGGATAGAGACCCAGTACTTC
TRBJ1-1	.	.	TRBV18	CASSPRGTPGEDTEAFF	TGTGCCAGCTCACCTCGGGGGACGCCTGGGGAGGACACTGAAGCTTTCTTT
TRBJ1-5	once	.	TRBV5-5	CASSLVVGLGNQHF	TGTGCCAGCAGCTTGGTGGTGGGTTTGGGTAACCAGCATTTT
TRBJ2-7	once	.	TRBV2	CASTQTLGGLYEQYF	TGTGCCAGCACTCAGACATTGGGGGGACTCTACGAGCAGTACTTC
TRBJ2-3	.	.	TRBV6-6	CASSYADTQYF	TGTGCCAGCAGTTACGCCGATACGCAGTATTTT
TRBJ1-4	.	TRBD1	TRBV19	CASSISTGWNQKLFF	TGTGCCAGTAGTATTTCGACAGGGTGGAATCAAAAACTGTTTTTT
TRBJ2-7	.	.	TRBV6-5	CASRPTLVPDEQYF	TGTGCCAGCAGACCAACACTAGTTCCCGACGAGCAGTACTTC
TRBJ2-3	.	.	TRBV3-1/TRBV3-2	CASSQEAVADTQYF	TGTGCCAGCAGCCAAGAGGCGGTTGCAGATACGCAGTATTTT
TRBJ2-3	.	TRBD1	TRBV13	CASSKGALTDTQYF	TGTGCCAGCAGCAAGGGGGCCCTCACAGATACGCAGTATTTT
TRBJ2-2	.	TRBD1	TRBV4-1	CASSARGRTGELFF	TGCGCCAGCAGCGCCAGGGGGCGCACCGGGGAGCTGTTTTTT
TRBJ1-5	.	.	TRBV10-3	CAISERGLPGNQPQHF	TGTGCCATCAGTGAGCGGGGGCTACCGGGCAATCAGCCCCAGCATTTT
TRBJ2-3	.	TRBD1	TRBV5-6	CASSSLGTGGGTDTQYF	TGTGCCAGCAGCTCTCTCGGGACAGGGGGTGGCACAGATACGCAGTATTTT
TRBJ1-2	.	.	TRBV6-2/TRBV6-3	CASSYSPEPYGYTF	TGTGCCAGCAGTTACTCTCCAGAACCCTATGGCTACACCTTC
TRBJ1-5	.	.	TRBV6-1	CASSESGGRLGNQPQHF	TGTGCCAGCAGTGAATCCGGGGGGCGGTTGGGCAATCAGCCCCAGCATTTT
TRBJ1-1	.	TRBD1	TRBV29-1	CSVGTGTYEAFF	TGCAGCGTAGGGACAGGGACCTATGAAGCTTTCTTT
TRBJ2-1	.	TRBD2	TRBV3-1/TRBV3-2	CASSQIGTSGRGYNEQFF	TGTGCCAGCAGCCAAATCGGGACTAGCGGGAGAGGTTACAATGAGCAGTTCTTC
TRBJ1-6	.	TRBD1	TRBV7-2	CASSLVDRANSPLHF	TGTGCCAGCAGCTTAGTGGACAGGGCCAATTCACCCCTCCACTTT
TRBJ2-2	.	.	TRBV19	CASGNTGELFF	TGTGCCAGCGGGAACACCGGGGAGCTGTTTTTT
TRBJ1-1	.	TRBD1	TRBV2	CASSERRQGLMNTEAFF	TGTGCCAGCAGTGAGAGGAGACAGGGCCTCATGAACACTGAAGCTTTCTTT
TRBJ2-4	.	TRBD2	TRBV6-5	CASSPLAMPKNIQYF	TGTGCCAGCAGCCCACTAGCGATGCCCAAAAACATTCAGTACTTC
TRBJ2-7	.	.	TRBV12-3/TRBV12-4	CASSSLLGPEQYF	TGTGCCAGCAGTTCTCTCTTAGGGCCAGAGCAGTACTTC
TRBJ2-2	.	.	TRBV10-1	CASSEPRNTGELFF	TGCGCCAGCAGTGAGCCAAGGAACACCGGGGAGCTGTTTTTT
TRBJ1-5	.	.	TRBV5-8	CASSLELMGISNQPQHF	TGTGCCAGCAGCTTGGAATTAATGGGGATTAGCAATCAGCCCCAGCATTTT
TRBJ1-4	once	.	TRBV11-2	CASSQLRGTNEKLFF	TGTGCCAGCAGCCAATTGAGGGGAACTAATGAAAAACTGTTTTTT
TRBJ1-4	.	.	TRBV15	CATSRQGEKLFF	TGTGCCACCAGCAGACAGGGTGAAAAACTGTTTTTT
TRBJ1-5	.	.	TRBV19	CASGEQGSSNQPQHF	TGTGCCAGTGGCGAACAGGGAAGTAGCAATCAGCCCCAGCATTTT
TRBJ2-5	.	TRBD1	TRBV6-2/TRBV6-3	CASSFTDRGGETQYF	TGTGCCAGCAGCTTTACGGACAGGGGGGGAGAGACCCAGTACTTC
TRBJ1-6	.	.	TRBV7-8	CASCLAGSYNSPLHF	TGTGCCAGCTGCTTGGCAGGTTCCTATAATTCACCCCTCCACTTT
TRBJ1-6	.	.	TRBV28	CASSSSALHF	TGTGCCAGCAGTTCGTCGGCCCTCCACTTT
TRBJ1-2	.	.	TRBV11-2	CASSLYTYNNYGYTF	TGTGCCAGCAGCTTATATACATATAATAACTATGGCTACACCTTC
TRBJ2-7	once	TRBD1	TRBV6-5	CASNYPRDSANEQYF	TGTGCCAGCAATTACCCTCGGGACAGCGCCAACGAGCAGTACTTC
TRBJ2-2	.	.	TRBV5-1	CASSFSPNTGELFF	TGCGCCAGCAGCTTCTCTCCTAACACCGGGGAGCTGTTTTTT
TRBJ2-2	.	TRBD2	TRBV25-1	CASSGGRGGGRNTGELFF	TGTGCCAGCAGTGGGGGCCGCGGCGGGGGGCGGAACACCGGGGAGCTGTTTTTT
TRBJ2-3	once	TRBD2	TRBV4-2	CASSHLERGDTDTQYF	TGTGCCAGCAGCCACTTAGAGCGGGGGGACACAGATACGCAGTATTTT
TRBJ2-1	.	.	TRBV10-2	CASSELVVGNEQFF	TGCGCCAGCAGTGAGTTAGTGGTGGGCAATGAGCAGTTCTTC
TRBJ1-4	.	.	TRBV5-5	CASSGSFNEKLFF	TGTGCCAGCAGCGGTTCATTTAATGAAAAACTGTTTTTT